The 22 T cell receptor beta chains below all came from one sample that was sequenced in a study of regulatory T cells in long-lasting Graves disease (dated by TCRdb to the early 2020s). What this sample's time point label stands for: newly diagnosed GD, antithyroid drugs for less than 3 months. RNA was extracted from PBMCs in TRIzol for both TCR sequencing and RNA sequencing. The method was multiplex PCR. Sequencing relied on an Illumina HiSeq 4000. CDR3 regions were amplified by Arm-PCR with iRepertoire HTBI primers to construct TCR beta libraries. Using fastp trimming at Q25 and MiXCR clonotype assembly, TCRdb reanalyzed the public sequencing data and kept in-frame beta chains. Merged by CDR3 protein, the rows form single entries marked with the most common genes and DNA. A total of some 220,000 distinct CDR3 sequences appear in this sample, around 20% of them only once. The top ten hold approximately 10% of the sample.

The same data also went into a second study, on T cells in Graves' hyperthyroidism and ophthalmopathy.

Material: peripheral blood mononuclear cells (PBMCs), obtained at new diagnosis, from a patient treated with antithyroid drugs. These TCRs come from a woman in her twenties or thirties with Graves disease. Donor details come from another sample of the same person, matched by shared clones.

This clonotype was seen ten or more times. The chain recombines TRBV19 with TRBJ1-1; the D is unclear. The CDR3 is 11 amino acids. Germline CDR1 reads LNHDA; CDR2 reads SQIVND (reference sequence). V lost 6 bases to trimming and J lost 3 bases, with 5 bases between them. As DNA, the CDR3 is TGTGCCAGTAGCACATACACTGAAGCTTTCTTT. It yields the protein CASSTYTEAFF.

This clonotype was seen a handful of times. This rearrangement joins TRBV5-1 to TRBJ2-4; 7 nucleotides match TRBD1. The CDR3 covers 15 residues. The germline V gene has CDR1 SGHRS and CDR2 YFSETQ. V was clipped by 1 base and J by 4 bases; unmatched bases: 5. The CDR3 bases are TGCGCCAGCAGCTTGCAGGGGGACCCAAAAAACATTCAGTACTTC. Protein sequence: CASSLQGDPKNIQYF. Filled out from reference TRBV5-1 and TRBJ2-4, the complete variable domain reads KAGVTQTPRYLIKTRGQQVTLSCSPISGHRSVSWYQQTPGQGLQFLFEYFSETQRNKGNFPGRFSGRQFSNSRSEMNVSTLELGDSALYLCASSLQGDPKNIQYFGAGTRLSVL.

V is TRBV19 and J is TRBJ1-5, with TRBD1 matching over 12 bases. The J segment lost 7 bases and the V segment lost 8 bases, leaving 9 bases of the junction unmatched. Germline V lookup: CDR1 LNHDA, CDR2 SQIVND (reference sequence). This CDR3 has 15 residues. The CDR3 region has the DNA TGTGCCAGTGCCACACCGGGACAGGGGGCCCAGCCCCAGCATTTT. This encodes CASATPGQGAQPQHF.

This rearrangement joins TRBV4-1 to TRBJ2-7; D is possibly TRBD2 (6 bases). The CDR3 spans 17 residues. V gave up 0 bases and J gave up 2 bases, with 17 bases separating them. Germline CDR1 and CDR2: MGHRA and YSYEKL. The CDR3 region is CASSQDGIVAAPYEQYF. CDR3 DNA: TGCGCCAGCAGCCAAGATGGCATCGTAGCGGCCCCCTACGAGCAGTACTTC.

This clonotype has just a few counts. The V and J genes are TRBV7-2 and TRBJ1-3; D perhaps matches TRBD1 (6 bases). The germline V and J ends were trimmed by 4 bases and 2 bases, with 12 bases remaining between them. The CDR3 covers 15 residues. CDR1 and CDR2 (germline): SGHTA, FQGNSA. This CDR3 reads CASSSQGRAGNTIYF. In nucleotides, the CDR3 is TGTGCCAGCAGCTCCCAGGGGAGGGCTGGAAACACCATATATTTT.

This clonotype has at least ten counts. The J gene is TRBJ1-3, the V gene TRBV12-3 or TRBV12-4; the D gene is possibly TRBD1 (6 bases). Trimming took 3 bases from V and 0 from J, leaving 9 bases between them. This CDR3 has 15 residues. CDR3 nucleotides: TGTGCCAGCAGTTTCTTAGGGGGCTCTGGAAACACCATATATTTT. As protein: CASSFLGGSGNTIYF.

This clonotype was counted a few times. V usage is TRBV6-4 and J usage is TRBJ2-1; 10 nucleotides align to TRBD1. The germline CDR1 and CDR2 sequences are MRHNA and SNTAGT. V trimming: 6 bases; J trimming: 8 bases; junction bases outside the gene matches: 10. The CDR3 spans 15 residues. The CDR3 loop reads CASSTGTGVIDEQFF. Here the CDR3 DNA reads TGTGCCAGCAGCACCGGGACAGGGGTTATAGATGAGCAGTTCTTC.

The sample holds a few counts of this clonotype. This sequence joins TRBV25-1 and TRBJ2-7; TRBD1 or TRBD2 may be the D gene (7 bases each). Germline V gene data show CDR1 as MGHDK and CDR2 as SYGVNS. The V gene lost 5 bases and the J gene lost 0 bases, with 14 bases spanning the gap. CDR3 length: 15 residues. CDR3 sequence reads: CASSNQGGFSYEQYF. In DNA, the CDR3 is TGTGCCAGCAGTAATCAGGGGGGGTTCTCCTACGAGCAGTACTTC.

The chain is built from TRBV7-2 and TRBJ2-2; D unclear. In germline, CDR1 is SGHTA, CDR2 FQGNSA. The CDR3 contains 16 residues. Trimming left V 1 base short and J 0 bases short, with 9 bases between. Here the CDR3 reads CASSLGKGPNTGELFF. In DNA, the CDR3 is TGTGCCAGCAGCTTAGGCAAGGGCCCGAACACCGGGGAGCTGTTTTTT.

This clonotype occurred many times. The chain links TRBV20-1 to TRBJ2-7, with 7 bases lining up with TRBD2. The CDR3 extends over 14 amino acids. V was clipped by 2 bases and J by 1 base; unmatched bases: 5. From germline, CDR1 is DFQATT and CDR2 SNEGSKA (reference sequence). CDR3 bases: TGCAGTGCTAGAAGGCGGGAGACTTCCTACGAGCAGTACTTC. Amino acids: CSARRRETSYEQYF.

In regard to this clonotype: A read error is the likely source, as a far larger clone sits one nucleotide away. This chain uses TRBV6-2 or TRBV6-3 with TRBJ1-1, with unresolved D. The ends were cut back, 2 bases at V and 10 bases at J, with 14 bases in the middle. The germline V gene has CDR1 MNHEY and CDR2 SVGEGT. The CDR3 runs to 13 residues. The CDR3 reads CASSYDPGKLAFF. CDR3 DNA sequence: TGTGCCAGCAGTTACGATCCGGGGAAGCTAGCTTTCTTT.

Comments on this clonotype: Since a far larger clone is one base different, this is likely a read error. The gene calls are TRBV6-1 and TRBJ2-7; no reliable D call. Looked up from germline, CDR1 is MNHNS and CDR2 is SASEGT. The V end was cut by 3 bases, the J end by 0 bases, with 9 bases between. This CDR3 spans 14 amino acids. CDR3 in DNA: TGTGCCAGCAGTGAGACCCTAGGCTCCTACGAGCAGTACTTC. Its protein is CASSETLGSYEQYF.

This clonotype has a count of ten or more. V gene TRBV24-1 combines with J gene TRBJ1-2; D ambiguous. Germline CDR1 KGHDR, CDR2 SFDVKD. V lost 7 bases, J lost 4 bases, and 12 bases lay in between. The CDR3 covers 13 residues. In nucleotides, the CDR3 is TGTGCCACCAGGGATACAGACTCCTATGGCTACACCTTC. As protein: CATRDTDSYGYTF.

This clonotype was found many times. The CDR3 coding sequence is TGTGCCAGCAGTCCTTCCGGGACACATTATAATTCACCCCTCCACTTT. Translated, it gives CASSPSGTHYNSPLHF. This chain links TRBV28 with TRBJ1-6; D possibly corresponds to TRBD1 (6 bases). This CDR3 is 16 amino acids long. Trimming pared 5 bases from V and 4 bases from J, leaving 15 bases between. Germline V gene lookup returns CDR1 MDHEN and CDR2 SYDVKM.

The chain carries TRBV19 and TRBJ2-3; 10 nucleotides match TRBD1. V gave up 4 bases and J gave up 3 bases; unmatched junction bases: 4. The CDR3 contains 15 residues. Looked up from germline, CDR1 is LNHDA and CDR2 is SQIVND (reference sequence). The CDR3 sequence is CASSKTGGQTDTQYF. In DNA, the CDR3 is TGTGCCAGTAGTAAGACAGGGGGCCAGACAGATACGCAGTATTTT.

This clonotype has a count of ten or more. The CDR3, as DNA: TGTGCCAGCAGTTTATCCAGGAGCTCCTACAATGAGCAGTTCTTC. Translation: CASSLSRSSYNEQFF. The rearrangement joins TRBV27 to TRBJ2-1; no clear D gene. CDR1 MNHEY and CDR2 SMNVEV come from the germline V gene (reference sequence). V was clipped by 0 bases and J by 0 bases, with 6 bases between them. There are 15 residues in the CDR3.

This clonotype came up a few times. The chain uses TRBV4-1 and TRBJ2-1, with D possibly matching TRBD2 (5 bases). Between the trimmed V and J ends, which lost 1 base and 1 base, there was a span of 11 bases. The CDR3 has 16 residues. CDR1 is MGHRA, CDR2 YSYEKL, per germline. The CDR3 DNA reads TGCGCCAGCAGCCAAGGTTCACTAGTTTCCTACAATGAGCAGTTCTTC. Translated: CASSQGSLVSYNEQFF.

This clonotype was picked up many times. V usage is TRBV6-1 and J usage is TRBJ2-7; 11 positions match TRBD2. Losses at the gene ends were 5 bases for V and 4 bases for J; bases not matched to a gene: 16. Germline CDR1 and CDR2: MNHNS and SASEGT. The CDR3 totals 18 residues. The CDR3 sequence: CASSPYPSLAGEVYEQYF. CDR3 sequence (DNA): TGTGCCAGCAGTCCCTACCCATCACTAGCGGGAGAGGTATACGAGCAGTACTTC.

This clonotype was recorded many times. The DNA of the CDR3 is TGTGCCAGCAGTGCAGCGACAGGGCGGAAGTATGGCTACACCTTC. Protein product: CASSAATGRKYGYTF. V and J are TRBV28 and TRBJ1-2, with TRBD1 identical over 7 bases. This CDR3 region has 15 residues. Germline values: CDR1 MDHEN, CDR2 SYDVKM. Germline trimming cut 5 bases from V and 5 bases from J; bases unmatched to any gene: 11.

This clonotype came up many times. The chain is built from TRBV30 and TRBJ2-1; no reliable D call. V was shortened by 1 base and J by 12 bases, with 13 bases between the two germline ends. Germline V gene data show CDR1 as GTSNPN and CDR2 as SVGIG (reference sequence). This CDR3 spans 12 amino acids. DNA for the CDR3: TGTGCCTGGAGTGACCCCCCCAAGGGGCAGTTCTTC. As protein: CAWSDPPKGQFF.

Ten or more counts support this clonotype. The chain carries TRBV5-1 and TRBJ2-6; D call uncertain. V was clipped by 2 bases and J by 0 bases, with 18 bases between them. The CDR3 length is 19 residues. Germline V CDR1 and CDR2: SGHRS, YFSETQ. The CDR3 DNA is TGCGCCAGCAGCTTCCCCTCTCGGGCAGCTCACTCTGGGGCCAACGTCCTGACTTTC. This sequence encodes CASSFPSRAAHSGANVLTF.

This sequence joins TRBV30 and TRBJ2-5, with D possibly being TRBD1 or TRBD2 (5 bases each). This CDR3 is built from 13 residues. Germline V gene data show CDR1 as GTSNPN and CDR2 as SVGIG (reference sequence). Trimming took off 5 bases at V and 4 bases at J, with 14 bases between the two ends. The CDR3 region is CAWARDLGETQYF. As DNA, the CDR3 is TGTGCCTGGGCTAGGGACCTCGGAGAGACCCAGTACTTC. Using reference TRBV30 and TRBJ2-5 for the parts outside the CDR3, the full variable domain is SQTIHQWPATLVQPVGSPLSLECTVEGTSNPNLYWYRQAAGRGLQLLFYSVGIGQISSEVPQNLSASRPQDRQFILSSKKLLLSDSGFYLCAWARDLGETQYFGPGTRLLVL.